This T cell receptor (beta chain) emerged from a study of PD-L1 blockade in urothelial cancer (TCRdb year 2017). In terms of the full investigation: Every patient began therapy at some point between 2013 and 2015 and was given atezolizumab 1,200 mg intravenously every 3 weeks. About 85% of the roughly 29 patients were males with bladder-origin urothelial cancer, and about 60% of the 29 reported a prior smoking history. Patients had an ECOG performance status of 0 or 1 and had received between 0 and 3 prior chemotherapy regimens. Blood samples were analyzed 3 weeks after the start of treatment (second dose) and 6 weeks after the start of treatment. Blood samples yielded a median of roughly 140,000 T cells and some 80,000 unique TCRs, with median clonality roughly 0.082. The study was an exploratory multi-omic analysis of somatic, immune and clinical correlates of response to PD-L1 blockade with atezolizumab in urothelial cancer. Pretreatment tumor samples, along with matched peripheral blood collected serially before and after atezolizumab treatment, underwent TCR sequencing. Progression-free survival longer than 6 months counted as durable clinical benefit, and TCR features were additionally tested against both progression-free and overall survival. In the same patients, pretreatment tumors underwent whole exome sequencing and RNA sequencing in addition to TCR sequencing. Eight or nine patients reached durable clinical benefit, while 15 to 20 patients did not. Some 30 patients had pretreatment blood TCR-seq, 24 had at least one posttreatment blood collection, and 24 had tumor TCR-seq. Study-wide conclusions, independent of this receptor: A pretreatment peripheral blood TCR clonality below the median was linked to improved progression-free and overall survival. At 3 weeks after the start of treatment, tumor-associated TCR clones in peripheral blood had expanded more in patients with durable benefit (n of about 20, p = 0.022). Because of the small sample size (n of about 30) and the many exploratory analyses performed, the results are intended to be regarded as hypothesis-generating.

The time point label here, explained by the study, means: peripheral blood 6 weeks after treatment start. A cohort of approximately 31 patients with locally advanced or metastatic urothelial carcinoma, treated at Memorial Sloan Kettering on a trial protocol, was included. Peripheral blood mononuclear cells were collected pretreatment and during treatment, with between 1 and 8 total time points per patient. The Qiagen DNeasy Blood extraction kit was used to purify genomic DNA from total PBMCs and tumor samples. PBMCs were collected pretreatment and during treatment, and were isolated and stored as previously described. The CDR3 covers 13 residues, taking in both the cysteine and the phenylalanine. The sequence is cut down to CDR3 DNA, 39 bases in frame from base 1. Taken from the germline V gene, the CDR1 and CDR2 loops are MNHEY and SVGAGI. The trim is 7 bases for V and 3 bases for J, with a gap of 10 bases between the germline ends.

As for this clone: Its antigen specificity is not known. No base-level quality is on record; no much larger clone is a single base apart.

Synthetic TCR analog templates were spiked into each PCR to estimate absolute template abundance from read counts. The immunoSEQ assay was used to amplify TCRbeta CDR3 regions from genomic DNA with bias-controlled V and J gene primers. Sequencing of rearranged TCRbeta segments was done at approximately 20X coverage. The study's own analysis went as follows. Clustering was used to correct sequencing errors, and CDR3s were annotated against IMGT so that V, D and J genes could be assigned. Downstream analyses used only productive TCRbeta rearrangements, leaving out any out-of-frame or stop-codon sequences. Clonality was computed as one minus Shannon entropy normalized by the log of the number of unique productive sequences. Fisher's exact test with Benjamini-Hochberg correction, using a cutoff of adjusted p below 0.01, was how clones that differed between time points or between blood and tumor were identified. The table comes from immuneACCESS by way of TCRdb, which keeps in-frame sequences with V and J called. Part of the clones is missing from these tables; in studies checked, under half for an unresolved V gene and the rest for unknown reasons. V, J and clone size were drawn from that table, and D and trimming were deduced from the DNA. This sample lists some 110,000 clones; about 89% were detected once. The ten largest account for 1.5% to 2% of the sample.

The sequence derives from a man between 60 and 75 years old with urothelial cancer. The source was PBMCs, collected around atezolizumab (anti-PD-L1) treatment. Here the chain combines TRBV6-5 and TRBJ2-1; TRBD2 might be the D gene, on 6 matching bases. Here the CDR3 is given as CASTPGVYNEQFF. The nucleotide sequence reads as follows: TGTGCCAGCACACCGGGAGTCTACAATGAGCAGTTCTTC.